This T cell receptor beta chain was obtained from a study of metastatic and nonmetastatic thyroid tumors. Study context: Malignant and benign thyroid patients had repertoires compared in peripheral blood and tumor or nodule tissue.

Study-wide results and caveats: According to reports, the diversity of TCR beta was significantly higher in malignant thyroid tumors than in benign nodules, and this held in both blood and tumor samples.

Thyroid surgery was preceded by no treatment in any patient. Original analysis: It was from CDR3 differences across clinicopathological groups that a distant-metastasis classifier for papillary thyroid cancer was built. TCRdb reanalyzed the PCR reads with MiXCR. TCRdb's processing, not the authors', yielded these V and J calls. The sample contains fewer than 50,000 clones, less than 35% of which appear only once. This clone was observed many times. Its antigen is as yet unknown. The specimen sequenced was blood. This clonotype originated in a male donor with papillary thyroid cancer or a benign thyroid nodule (not recorded which). Some clones in this sample may be carry-over from other donors' samples.

Here the CDR3 DNA reads TGTGCCAGCTCACCACTGCCTACGGGACTTACGGACGAGCAGTACTTC. Residues: CASSPLPTGLTDEQYF. The rearrangement links TRBV18 to TRBJ2-7; D may be TRBD2 (6 bases). The germline CDR1 and CDR2 sequences are KGHSH and LQKENI. This CDR3 is built from 16 residues. V dropped 1 base and J dropped 5 bases, with 18 bases sitting between them.